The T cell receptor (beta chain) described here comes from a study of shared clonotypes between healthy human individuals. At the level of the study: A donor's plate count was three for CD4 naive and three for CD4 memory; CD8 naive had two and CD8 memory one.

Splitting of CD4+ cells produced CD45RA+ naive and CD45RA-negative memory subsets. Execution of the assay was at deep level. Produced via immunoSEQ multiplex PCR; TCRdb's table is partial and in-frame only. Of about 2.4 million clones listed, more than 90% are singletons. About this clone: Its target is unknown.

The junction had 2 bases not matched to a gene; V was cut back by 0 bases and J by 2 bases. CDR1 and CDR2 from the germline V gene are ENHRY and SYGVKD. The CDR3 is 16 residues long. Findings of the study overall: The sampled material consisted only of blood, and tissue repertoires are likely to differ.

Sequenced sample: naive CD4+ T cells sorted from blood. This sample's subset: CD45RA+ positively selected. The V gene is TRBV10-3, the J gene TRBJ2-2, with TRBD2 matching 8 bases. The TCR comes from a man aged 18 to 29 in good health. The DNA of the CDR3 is TGTGCCATCAGTGAGTCGCTAGCGGGTAACACCGGGGAGCTGTTTTTT. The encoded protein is CAISESLAGNTGELFF.